This T cell receptor beta chain was found in a study of a mutant IDH1 vaccine in newly diagnosed glioma. Overall study: Prior therapy was radiotherapy, temozolomide, or both; most received both.

The table came from immunoSEQ multiplex PCR; TCRdb's copy has only in-frame clones and leaves some out. The sample holds under 40,000 clones, just under 80% seen once. The time point is: week 11, during vaccination. All doses held 300 ug of mutant IDH1 20-mer peptide, with topical imiquimod. For this clone: Its specificity is unknown.

In germline, CDR1 is SQVTM, CDR2 ANQGSEA. CDR3 length: 14 amino acids. J was trimmed by 0 bases and V by 6 bases; bases with no gene match: 5. The receptor's source is a man aged 25 to 40 with glioma. The chain has TRBV29-1 and TRBJ1-3; 7 bases are a match to TRBD1. The specimen was PBMCs, collected from a glioma patient whose treatment included an IDH1 peptide vaccine. In DNA form, the CDR3 reads TGCAGCGTCCGACAGGGCCACTCTGGAAACACCATATATTTT. It specifies CSVRQGHSGNTIYF.